There are a few counts of the clone carrying this TCR beta chain. Study processing details: The assay estimated nucleated cells by amplifying reference gene primers. The data were produced by immunoSEQ multiplex PCR, yet TCRdb's version contains in-frame clones alone and is incomplete. Clone size and the V and J calls come from that table; the DNA yielded D and trimming. Of about 65,000 clones listed, roughly four fifths are singletons. This entry belongs to a study of blood T cell repertoires in COVID-19. This CDR3 spans 14 amino acids. Between the trimmed V and J ends, which lost 5 bases and 3 bases, there was a span of 14 bases. Germline CDR1 and CDR2: SGHAT and FQNNGV.

The origin of this receptor is a man older than 75 with acute or convalescent COVID-19. Sequencing was performed on peripheral blood. This chain links TRBV11-2 with TRBJ2-7, with a weak D call TRBD1 (5 bases). In nucleotides, the CDR3 is TGTGCCAGCAGCGCGAGACAGCCGTTCTACGAGCAGTACTTC. Amino acids: CASSARQPFYEQYF.